Listed below are T cell receptor beta chains from one sample, sequenced in a study of T cell responses to AZD1222 COVID-19 vaccine. The protocol was immunoSEQ multiplex PCR, while the TCRdb copy is restricted to in-frame clones and leaves out a portion. The table has 130,000 or so clones, roughly 86% seen once. The sample consisted of peripheral blood, taken 28 days after the second AZD1222 dose. Receptor source: an adult who received the AZD1222 COVID-19 vaccine. Each CDR3 is given without its conserved first and last residue. The order of the fields is V gene, J gene, CDR3 protein.

TRBV6-2/TRBV6-3	TRBJ2-1	ASSLERGAYNEQF
TRBV23-1	TRBJ2-4	ASSLGEGRVTKNIQY
TRBV5-1	TRBJ1-2	ASSAEGANYGYT
TRBV28	TRBJ1-6	ASSLLGGGQYNSPLH
TRBV24-1	TRBJ2-6	AKSGESGANVLT
TRBV4-1	TRBJ1-6	ASSFGTGGSPLH
TRBV7-9	TRBJ1-2	ASSRDSYGYT
TRBV6-5	TRBJ2-1	ASSSWTSYNEQF
TRBV28	TRBJ1-6	ASLGGSGFYNSPLH
TRBV29-1	TRBJ2-1	SVGTGNSYNEQF
TRBV4-1	TRBJ1-5	ASSQESGEIGQPQH
TRBV19	TRBJ2-7	ASSMGRQGTYEQY
TRBV5-1	TRBJ1-2	ASSLEGSGVGYNYGYT
TRBV28	TRBJ2-1	ASSSPGTGAVPF
TRBV28	TRBJ1-5	ASRALGQGTSQPQH
TRBV7-9	TRBJ2-3	ASSLEFTDTQY
TRBV13	TRBJ1-2	ASSAGAIYGYT
TRBV11-2	TRBJ1-2	ASSRNRQGKNYGYT
TRBV4-1	TRBJ2-5	ASSRGTSGGQETQY
TRBV9	TRBJ2-4	ASSAGTAGNIQY
TRBV23-1	TRBJ2-7	ASSQSDRAYEQY
TRBV10-1	TRBJ2-5	ASSSGGRPQETQY
TRBV7-6	TRBJ2-1	ASSAGPGLTNEQF
TRBV19	TRBJ2-7	ASSPGSLSSYEQY
TRBV5-4	TRBJ2-6	ASSEGLGYSGANVLT
TRBV7-8	TRBJ1-6	ASSLSQQHSPLH
TRBV7-9	TRBJ1-6	ASSLEDVGSPLH
TRBV19	TRBJ1-1	ASSFQGMNTEAF
TRBV11-2	TRBJ1-5	ASSHETQPQH
TRBV25-1	TRBJ2-2	ASSGPGHSTGELF
TRBV9	TRBJ2-3	ASSFTGGSADTQY
TRBV5-8	TRBJ2-3	ASSLVQGSTDTQY
TRBV5-1	TRBJ1-1	ASSFSGEAF
TRBV10-2	TRBJ2-7	ASSESQDFSYEQY
TRBV6-1	TRBJ1-6	ASSEGGGRVSPLH
TRBV7-9	TRBJ1-5	ASSLEGLQGHNQPQH
TRBV18	TRBJ2-2	ASSPLAGQRTGELF
TRBV7-2	TRBJ2-1	ASSLGGAGGNEQF
TRBV4-1	TRBJ1-5	ASSQDSGQGNQPQH
TRBV9	TRBJ2-3	ASSVTGTQY
TRBV4-3	TRBJ1-2	ASSQEPGKNT
TRBV25-1	TRBJ1-2	ASSITPGSGYT
TRBV6-6	TRBJ2-5	ASRNSGGETQY
TRBV4-1	TRBJ1-5	ASSQTKGQPQH
TRBV11-3	TRBJ1-2	ASSLAGYGYT
TRBV5-4	TRBJ2-5	ASSSRTGGAGETQY
TRBV29-1	TRBJ1-2	SVSLGANYGYT
TRBV5-6	TRBJ1-2	ASSLTVYGYT
TRBV30	TRBJ2-2	AWSMHTGELF
TRBV12-3/TRBV12-4	TRBJ2-7	ASSSRDSYEQY
TRBV7-9	TRBJ2-1	ASSLSSDEQF
TRBV18	TRBJ2-2	ASSLERRGGTGELF
TRBV5-1	TRBJ1-4	ASSGGQIATNEKLF
TRBV27	TRBJ1-2	ASSFLTGYGYT
TRBV19	TRBJ1-2	AARGGDNYGYT
TRBV5-4	TRBJ1-1	ASSVTGVNTEAF
TRBV2	TRBJ2-3	ASTIQGAPDTDTQY
TRBV28	TRBJ1-5	ASRPRARDNQPQH
TRBV10-3	TRBJ2-2	AISEIGGGTGELF
TRBV19	TRBJ2-2	ASSTRQGATGELF